This is a list of T cell receptor beta chains from one sample in a study of blood T cell repertoires in COVID-19. Sequencing used immunoSEQ multiplex PCR; TCRdb keeps in-frame clones, though not all of them. Of a few hundred thousand clones in the sample, about 83% were seen once. Source material: peripheral blood. These receptors were obtained from a woman aged 45 to 65 with acute or convalescent COVID-19. Both conserved end residues are part of each CDR3. A D gene is named only where the DNA matches it firmly. Only some rows state a clone size, as once, few, many or a class for expanded clones.

size,J,D,V,DNA,CDR3
NA,TRBJ2-7,NA,TRBV19,TGTGCCAGTAGTAGCGACATTTCCTACGAGCAGTACTTC,CASSSDISYEQYF
NA,TRBJ2-2,TRBD2,TRBV11-3,TGTGCCAGCAGCCCCCGGGGCGGGAGGGACACCGGGGAGCTGTTTTTT,CASSPRGGRDTGELFF
NA,TRBJ2-5,NA,TRBV7-2,TGTGCCAGCAGCTTCCAGGGAGGAGAGACCCAGTACTTC,CASSFQGGETQYF
NA,TRBJ2-3,NA,TRBV24-1,TGTGCCACCAGCTGGGGCTTAACAGATACGCAGTATTTT,CATSWGLTDTQYF
NA,TRBJ2-3,NA,TRBV1,TGCACCAGCAGCCGACATCCCCAGGACGGGGTCCGGGGCACAGATACGCAGTATTTT,CTSSRHPQDGVRGTDTQYF
NA,TRBJ2-2,NA,TRBV15,TGTGCCACCAGCAGAGACGCCAGGGTGTGGAACACCGGGGAGCTGTTTTTT,CATSRDARVWNTGELFF
few,TRBJ2-7,TRBD1,TRBV29-1,TGCAGCGCTCCCGGGACAGGTCGAGCGGGCGAGCAGTACTTC,CSAPGTGRAGEQYF
once,TRBJ1-4,TRBD1,TRBV6-5,TGTGCCAGCAGTTGGACAGGAGCAACTAATGAAAAACTGTTTTTT,CASSWTGATNEKLFF
once,TRBJ1-1,TRBD1,TRBV3-1/TRBV3-2,TGTGCCAGCAGCCAATTCCACAGGGGTAACACTGAAGCTTTCTTT,CASSQFHRGNTEAFF
NA,TRBJ1-5,TRBD1,TRBV27,TGTGCCAGAGGCGGGACAGGTTACAATCAGCCCCAGCATTTT,CARGGTGYNQPQHF
NA,TRBJ2-3,TRBD2,TRBV6-5,TGTGCCAGCAGTTACTCGACGGGAGGGCCTATAGATACGCAGTATTTT,CASSYSTGGPIDTQYF
NA,TRBJ2-1,TRBD2,TRBV10-3,TGTGCCATCAGTGGGACTAGCGGGAGGAACAATGAGCAGTTCTTC,CAISGTSGRNNEQFF
NA,TRBJ2-1,TRBD1,TRBV7-2,TGTGCCAGCGGACAGGGTGTAGTAGGGTATGAGCAGTTCTTC,CASGQGVVGYEQFF
NA,TRBJ2-7,TRBD1,TRBV18,TGTGCCAGCTCACCCCTGGACAGGGGGAGGAAGTACGAGCAGTACTTC,CASSPLDRGRKYEQYF
NA,TRBJ2-7,TRBD2,TRBV6-5,TGTGCCACCGGACTAGCGGCAACCTACGAGCAGTACTTC,CATGLAATYEQYF
NA,TRBJ2-2,NA,TRBV7-3,TGTGCCAGCAGCTTCTTGCGAGGCAGCACCGGGGAGCTGTTTTTT,CASSFLRGSTGELFF
NA,TRBJ1-5,NA,TRBV19,TGTGCCAGTAGCTTCCGGGATAGCAATCAGCCCCAGCATTTT,CASSFRDSNQPQHF
few,TRBJ2-2,NA,TRBV7-9,TGTGCCAGCAGCTTTTTTCTTTTGGGGGAGCTGTTTTTT,CASSFFLLGELFF
NA,TRBJ1-2,TRBD1,TRBV12-3/TRBV12-4,TGTGCCACAAGGGACAGGAAAACCTATGGCTACACCTTC,CATRDRKTYGYTF
NA,TRBJ2-3,NA,TRBV2,TGTGCCAGCAGGTTCATCACAGATACGCAGTATTTT,CASRFITDTQYF
once,TRBJ2-2,NA,TRBV12-3/TRBV12-4,TGTGCCAGCAGTTTTCTCGAGGGGGAGCTGTTTTTT,CASSFLEGELFF
once,TRBJ2-3,NA,TRBV7-2,TGTGCCAGCAGTCCGAAACCCAGCGGCTGGGGAGGGGGTACGCAGTATTTT,CASSPKPSGWGGGTQYF
NA,TRBJ2-5,NA,TRBV25-1,TGTGCCAGCAGTGAATACGAAGGGGGTTTGGGAGAGACCCAGTACTTC,CASSEYEGGLGETQYF
once,TRBJ1-1,TRBD1,TRBV5-1,TGCGCCAGCAGCTTGGGACAGGGGGCGCACGGTGATCGAGCTTTCTTT,CASSLGQGAHGDRAFF
NA,TRBJ1-5,TRBD1,TRBV2,TGTGCCAGCAGTGAAGCTGGGACAGCTTATCAGCCCCAGCATTTT,CASSEAGTAYQPQHF
NA,TRBJ1-1,TRBD1,TRBV6-6,TGTGCCAGCAGTTACCAGGACAGGATGAACACTGAAGCTTTCTTT,CASSYQDRMNTEAFF
few,TRBJ2-1,TRBD2,TRBV7-9,TGTGCCAGCAGCTCCTCCCCCCTTTTAGCGGGAGGGCCTTATGAGCAGTTCTTC,CASSSSPLLAGGPYEQFF